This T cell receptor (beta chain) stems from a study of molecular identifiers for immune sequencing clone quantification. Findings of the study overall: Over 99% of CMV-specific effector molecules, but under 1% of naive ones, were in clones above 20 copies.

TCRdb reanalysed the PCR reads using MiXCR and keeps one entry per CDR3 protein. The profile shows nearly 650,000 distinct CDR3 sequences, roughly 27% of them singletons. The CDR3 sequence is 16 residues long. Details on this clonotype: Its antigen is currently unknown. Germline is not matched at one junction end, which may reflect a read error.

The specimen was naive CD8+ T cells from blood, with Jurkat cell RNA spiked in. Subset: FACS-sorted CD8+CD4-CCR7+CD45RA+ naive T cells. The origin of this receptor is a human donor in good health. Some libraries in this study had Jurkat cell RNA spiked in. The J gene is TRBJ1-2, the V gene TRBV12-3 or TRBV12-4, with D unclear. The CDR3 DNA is TGTGCCAGCGGTTTATTGGGAGAAGGGCAGTATTATGGCTACACCTTC. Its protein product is CASGLLGEGQYYGYTF.